What follows are 17 T cell receptor beta chains derived from one specimen sequenced in a study of cytomegalovirus exposure and HLA in healthy donors (dated by TCRdb to about 2017). Receptor libraries were prepared by the immunoSEQ multiplex PCR assay. The multiplex PCR relied on a mix of 60 forward primers for TCR Vbeta segments and 13 reverse primers for TCR Jbeta segments. The table comes from immuneACCESS by way of TCRdb, which keeps in-frame sequences with V and J called. Part of the clones is missing from these tables; in studies checked, under half for an unresolved V gene and the rest for unknown reasons. This sample has around 190,000 clones in its table, and about 81% of those were observed once. The ten largest clonotypes hold 4% to 5% of the sample. The source material was PBMCs. The receptors stem from a man aged 25-40 years in good health and CMV-seropositive.

This clone was seen more than once but under ten times. The V gene is TRBV6-5, the J gene TRBJ2-7, with D perhaps TRBD2 (6 bases). The CDR3 totals 16 residues. Germline V gene data show CDR1 as MNHEY and CDR2 as SVGAGI. V was trimmed by 0 bases and J by 0 bases, leaving 12 bases between them. The CDR3: CASSYSSSGSSYEQYF. For the CDR3, the DNA is TGTGCCAGCAGTTACTCGTCCAGCGGGTCCTCCTACGAGCAGTACTTC.

V and J are TRBV4-3 and TRBJ1-2; TRBD1 is a possible D gene (6 bases). CDR1 and CDR2 from the germline V gene are LGHNA and YSLEER. The CDR3 totals 15 residues. V lost 0 bases to trimming and J lost 4 bases, with 12 bases between them. The CDR3 spells CASSQEWGGRYGYTF. CDR3 sequence (DNA): TGCGCCAGCAGCCAAGAATGGGGGGGCCGCTATGGCTACACCTTC.

The chain is built from TRBV5-6 and TRBJ1-2, with 7 bases fitting TRBD1. V dropped 0 bases and J dropped 6; count of bases not matched to a gene: 14. The CDR3 loop spans 17 amino acids. The germline gives CDR1 SGHDT, CDR2 YYEEEE. DNA for the CDR3: TGTGCCAGCAGCTTGGACCCCTTGAATAGGGGGCCGGATGGCTACACCTTC. This gives the protein CASSLDPLNRGPDGYTF.

The genes are TRBV6-5 and TRBJ2-1; 8 bases line up with TRBD2. Trimming cost V 6 bases and J 7 bases; bases outside gene matches: 8. Per the germline V gene, CDR1 is MNHEY and CDR2 is SVGAGI. This CDR3 contains 14 residues. CDR3 in DNA: TGTGCCAGCAGACGTAGCGGGGAGGTTAATGAGCAGTTCTTC. Protein product: CASRRSGEVNEQFF.

The chain couples TRBV14 to TRBJ1-1; no definite D call. The V and J ends lost 4 bases and 1 base respectively, with 7 bases between them. The V gene's germline CDR1 is SGHDN and CDR2 FVKESK. The CDR3 consists of 13 residues. CDR3 in DNA: TGTGCCAGCAGCCCTCGGGGGAACACTGAAGCTTTCTTT. Its protein is CASSPRGNTEAFF.

This clone appeared once. This chain uses TRBV28 with TRBJ2-1, with 10 bases matching TRBD2. The CDR3 is made up of 15 amino acids. V shed 6 bases, J shed 2 bases, and the junction held 4 bases outside the gene matches. Germline V gene lookup returns CDR1 MDHEN and CDR2 SYDVKM. The chain's CDR3 is CASRPGTSAYNEQFF. CDR3 nucleotides: TGTGCCAGCAGACCCGGGACTAGCGCCTACAATGAGCAGTTCTTC.

The CDR3 is CASSPVVAGEGETQYF. CDR3 bases: TGTGCCAGCAGCCCCGTGGTAGCGGGAGAGGGAGAGACCCAGTACTTC. The chain recombines TRBV7-2 with TRBJ2-5; 9 bases are shared with TRBD2. CDR1 and CDR2 (germline): SGHTA, FQGNSA. J was trimmed by 4 bases and V by 5 bases; bases with no gene match: 11. The CDR3 runs 16 residues.

The genes are TRBV5-5 and TRBJ2-5; a possible D gene is TRBD2 (5 bases). V lost 4 bases and J 5 bases, leaving 18 bases between the germline ends. Germline V gives CDR1 SGHKS, CDR2 YYEKEE (reference sequence). The CDR3 contains 15 residues. In nucleotides, the CDR3 is TGTGCCAGCAGCCCGGGGTATGCCTTAACGGAGACCCAGTACTTC. Translated, it gives CASSPGYALTETQYF.

The V call is TRBV6-5, the J call TRBJ2-5, with 12 bases aligning to TRBD2. The CDR3 sequence is 14 residues long. The ends lost 4 bases at V and 7 bases at J; junction bases unmatched: 4. The germline V gene has CDR1 MNHEY and CDR2 SVGAGI. The CDR3 sequence: CASSSPGLAGTQYF. The CDR3 coding sequence is TGTGCCAGCAGTTCCCCGGGACTAGCGGGGACCCAGTACTTC.

The rearrangement links TRBV6-1 to TRBJ1-3, with a possible D match to TRBD1 (6 bases). From germline, CDR1 is MNHNS and CDR2 SASEGT. CDR3 size: 14 residues. V was shortened by 6 bases and J by 0 bases, with 9 bases between the two germline ends. DNA of the CDR3: TGTGCCAGCAGGGACAGCGTCTCTGGAAACACCATATATTTT. Protein: CASRDSVSGNTIYF.

CDR3 protein: CASNPTGASEQYF. CDR3 nucleotide sequence: TGTGCCAGCAACCCGACAGGAGCCAGCGAGCAGTACTTC. This rearrangement joins TRBV2 to TRBJ2-7; perhaps TRBD1 as D (6 bases). From germline, CDR1 is SNHLY and CDR2 FYNNEI. With 7 bases removed from V and 6 bases from J, the gap between germline ends came to 16 bases. The CDR3 length is 13 residues.

The V and J genes are TRBV28 and TRBJ2-5; D remains unclear. Germline V lookup: CDR1 MDHEN, CDR2 SYDVKM. V lost 9 bases and J 4 bases, leaving 9 bases between the germline ends. The CDR3 totals 11 residues. The CDR3 loop reads CASRQRETQYF. CDR3 coding DNA: TGTGCCAGTCGCCAGCGAGAGACCCAGTACTTC.

The chain employs TRBV12-2 and TRBJ2-2; the tabulated D call, TRBD2, remains unverified against the DNA. TRBV12-2 is a known pseudogene. The CDR3 is 18 amino acids. The CDR3 nucleotides read TGTGCAAGTCGCTTAGTCGGCCCAGCGGGGGGTTACACCGGGGAGCTGTTTTTT. Translating it yields CASRLVGPAGGYTGELFF.

Written as DNA, the CDR3 is TGTGCCATCAGTGGTTCTAGCGGGAGTGGGGCGAACACCGGGGAGCTGTTTTTT. Amino acids: CAISGSSGSGANTGELFF. V gene TRBV10-3 combines with J gene TRBJ2-2; 10 bases are a match to TRBD2. CDR3 length: 18 amino acids. V was pared by 4 bases and J by 0 bases, with 8 bases of the junction left unmatched. From germline, CDR1 is ENHRY and CDR2 SYGVKD.

This rearrangement joins TRBV7-8 to TRBJ1-2; weak D call: TRBD1 (6 bases). Trimming left V 1 base short and J 8 bases short, with 14 bases between. CDR3 length: 14 residues. Germline V gives CDR1 SGHVS, CDR2 FQNEAQ. CDR3 sequence reads: CASSLEKGVRGYTF. CDR3 nucleotide sequence: TGTGCCAGCAGCTTAGAGAAGGGGGTCAGGGGCTACACCTTC.

The chain has TRBV9 and TRBJ2-1; no clear D. The CDR3 covers 17 residues. From germline, CDR1 is SGDLS and CDR2 YYNGEE. Trimming took off 3 bases at V and 0 bases at J, with 16 bases between the two ends. The CDR3 DNA reads TGTGCCAGCAGCGCCACCCCAGTCGCTAGCTCCTACAATGAGCAGTTCTTC. It encodes CASSATPVASSYNEQFF.

The CDR3 loop is CASSVDPTSGSVDTQYF. CDR3 nucleotide sequence: TGTGCCAGCAGCGTAGATCCGACTAGCGGGAGTGTAGATACGCAGTATTTT. The chain links TRBV9 to TRBJ2-3; 12 bases agree with TRBD2. Germline CDR1 and CDR2: SGDLS and YYNGEE. J was trimmed by 5 bases and V by 0 bases; bases with no gene match: 7. The CDR3 loop spans 17 amino acids. The complete variable domain, with remaining parts taken from reference TRBV9 and TRBJ2-3, reads DSGVTQTPKHLITATGQRVTLRCSPRSGDLSVYWYQQSLDQGLQFLIQYYNGEERAKGNILERFSAQQFPDLHSELNLSSLELGDSALYFCASSVDPTSGSVDTQYFGPGTRLTVL.